This TCR beta chain emerged from a study of OX40 agonist ivuxolimab in advanced cancers. Study-wide findings and caveats: Blood T cells, both CD4+ and CD8+, expanded clonally by week 6 at 0.1 to 3.0 mg/kg. In CD8+ T cells, expanded clones were on average more numerous than in CD4+.

This clone was detected only once. The target antigen is unknown. V lost 7 bases, J lost 5 bases, and 19 bases stayed unmatched. This CDR3 is 18 amino acids long. Germline V CDR1 and CDR2: MDHEN, SYDVKM. The repertoire was sequenced with immunoSEQ multiplex PCR; TCRdb's copy has only in-frame clones and lacks some. The top ten clones hold roughly 8.7% of a sample with about 83,000 clones, about 90% of them seen once. The chain joins TRBV28 to TRBJ2-1; the match to TRBD2 covers 8 bases. This sequence originates from an adult with an advanced solid tumor such as melanoma, head and neck, liver or kidney cancer. The material was CD4+ or CD8+ T cells sorted from blood, obtained in a trial of the OX40 agonist ivuxolimab. In DNA, the CDR3 is TGTGCCAGCAACAACATCGGGGCTCCGGGACTAGACCACAATGAGCAGTTCTTC. It encodes CASNNIGAPGLDHNEQFF.